The source of this TCR beta chain is a study of yellow fever vaccine responses in identical twins. This clonotype was counted a few times. The antigen is not known. Broader study findings: Twins' vaccine T cell responses reportedly seemed partly convergent and partly personalized.

TCRdb reprocessed the RT-PCR reads with MiXCR, giving one entry per CDR3 protein. This sample has 5,700 or so distinct CDR3 sequences, with around 86% found just once. The input for sequencing was T cells from blood (PBMCs), unsorted or a sorted subset (not recorded which), taken before or after yellow fever vaccination (not recorded which). This sequence was found in a woman aged 18-29 years who received the yellow fever vaccine.

The CDR3 DNA reads as TGTGCCAGCAGTTACTCGGGACTAGCCGCGCAGTACTTC. Its protein is CASSYSGLAAQYF. The rearrangement links TRBV6-2 or TRBV6-3 to TRBJ2-7; 9 bases line up with TRBD2. The germline CDR1 and CDR2 sequences are MNHEY and SVGEGT. This CDR3 has 13 residues. V was clipped by 0 bases and J by 9 bases; unmatched bases: 3.